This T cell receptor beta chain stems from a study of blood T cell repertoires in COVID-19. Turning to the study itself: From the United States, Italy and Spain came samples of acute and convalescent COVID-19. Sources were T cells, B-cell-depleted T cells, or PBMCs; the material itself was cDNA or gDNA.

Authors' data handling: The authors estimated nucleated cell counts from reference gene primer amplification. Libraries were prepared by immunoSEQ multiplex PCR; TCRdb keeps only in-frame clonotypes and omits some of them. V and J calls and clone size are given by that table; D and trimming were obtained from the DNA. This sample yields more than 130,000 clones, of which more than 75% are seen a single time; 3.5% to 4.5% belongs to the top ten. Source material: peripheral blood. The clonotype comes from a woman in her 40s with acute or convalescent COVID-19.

CDR3 amino acids: CASSPILAGGGGTQYF. The DNA for the CDR3 is TGTGCCAGCAGTCCCATACTAGCGGGAGGCGGAGGTACGCAGTATTTT. The chain couples TRBV3-1 (or the pseudogene TRBV3-2) to TRBJ2-3; 12 nucleotides match TRBD2. The germline CDR1 and CDR2 sequences are LGHDT and YNNKEL (reference sequence). CDR3 length: 16 residues. V gave up 6 bases and J gave up 8 bases; unmatched junction bases: 12.